This paragraph reports one T cell receptor (beta chain). This entry comes from a study of control samples from healthy donors and cancer patients. V shed 5 bases and J shed 5 bases, with 9 bases lying between them. Germline V gene lookup returns CDR1 KGHSH and CDR2 LQKENI. This CDR3 spans 12 amino acids. Clones were read by immunoSEQ multiplex PCR, and TCRdb kept only the in-frame ones, dropping some. The sample shows under 150,000 clones, about 95% of them seen only once. The V gene is TRBV18, the J gene TRBJ1-1; a weak D match, TRBD1 (5 bases). The material sequenced was blood. The clonotype was recovered from a young man in good health. The CDR3 DNA is TGTGCCAGCTCAGGTGAGGGGACTGAAGCTTTCTTT. It codes for CASSGEGTEAFF.